The next 26 T cell receptor beta chains were all read from a single sample in a study of cytomegalovirus exposure and HLA in healthy donors. Vbeta (60) and Jbeta (13) primers were used in the PCR. The data were produced by immunoSEQ multiplex PCR, yet TCRdb's version contains in-frame clones alone and is incomplete. The table lists around 70,000 clones, roughly 82% of them singletons, with around 10% in the top ten. The sequencing sample was made of PBMCs. These receptors came from a male donor in good health and CMV-seropositive.

This sequence joins TRBV6-4 and TRBJ2-3; 7 nucleotides align to TRBD1. After removal of 3 bases from V and 10 bases from J, the junction contained 10 bases not matched to a gene. Germline-derived CDR1 and CDR2 are MRHNA and SNTAGT. The CDR3 is made up of 14 amino acids. CDR3 DNA sequence: TGTGCCAGCAGTGAGGTCCGGGACAGCGTACCGCAGTATTTT. This gives the protein CASSEVRDSVPQYF.

The V and J genes are TRBV15 and TRBJ1-4; D possibly corresponds to TRBD1 (5 bases). The CDR3 sequence is 15 residues long. Trimming stripped 3 bases from V and 8 bases from J, with 16 bases between. CDR1 is LNHNV and CDR2 is YYDKDF in the germline V gene (reference sequence). CDR3 nucleotides: TGTGCCACCAGCAGGGGGTCGGGGGAACGGGAAAAACTGTTTTTT. Protein product: CATSRGSGEREKLFF.

This clone occurred a few times. J is TRBJ1-6 and V is TRBV4-1; D gene unclear. CDR1 MGHRA and CDR2 YSYEKL come from the germline V gene. Trimming pared 7 bases from V and 7 bases from J, leaving 17 bases between. The CDR3 runs to 15 residues. The CDR3: CASTIGSQVNSPLHF. In nucleotides, the CDR3 is TGCGCCAGCACCATCGGTTCGCAGGTGAATTCACCCCTCCACTTT.

This clone showed up just a few times. The J gene is TRBJ2-7, the V gene TRBV27, with 11 bases identical to TRBD2. V shed 6 bases, J shed 3 bases, and the junction held 13 bases outside the gene matches. The CDR3 is 17 residues long. Germline lookup yields CDR1 MNHEY and CDR2 SMNVEV (reference sequence). This chain's CDR3 is CASRGKGSSGGNYEQYF. Written as DNA, the CDR3 is TGTGCCAGCAGGGGGAAGGGGTCTAGCGGGGGGAACTACGAGCAGTACTTC.

The rearrangement links TRBV5-1 to TRBJ1-4, with D perhaps matching TRBD1 (5 bases). The V gene lost 4 bases and the J gene lost 8 bases, with 15 bases spanning the gap. CDR1 and CDR2 (germline): SGHRS, YFSETQ. The CDR3 covers 14 residues. The CDR3 nucleotides are TGCGCCAGCAGCGGAGACAGCGGGGGGGAAAAACTGTTTTTT. Residues: CASSGDSGGEKLFF.

This clone is medium-sized. This chain links TRBV5-6 with TRBJ2-1; 9 bases match TRBD1. The CDR3 loop spans 15 amino acids. The ends lost 3 bases at V and 2 bases at J; junction bases unmatched: 3. Per germline, CDR1 SGHDT and CDR2 YYEEEE. The CDR3 reads CASSWGDRAYNEQFF. The CDR3 DNA reads as TGTGCCAGCAGCTGGGGGGACAGGGCCTACAATGAGCAGTTCTTC.

V usage is TRBV7-2 and J usage is TRBJ1-5; TRBD1 agrees at 9 bases. The junction had 9 bases not matched to a gene; V was cut back by 5 bases and J by 7 bases. The germline CDR1 and CDR2 sequences are SGHTA and FQGNSA. The CDR3 covers 15 residues. The CDR3 protein is CASSLRGQGYQPQHF. The CDR3 nucleotides read TGTGCCAGCAGCCTACGGGGACAGGGTTACCAGCCCCAGCATTTT.

This chain uses TRBV7-6 with TRBJ2-2; 7 nucleotides match TRBD2. The germline gives CDR1 SGHVS, CDR2 FNYEAQ. The V gene end was trimmed by 5 bases and the J gene end by 2 bases; junction bases not matched to a gene: 5. The CDR3 loop spans 15 amino acids. In DNA, the CDR3 is TGTGCCAGCAGCCCCGGGACTACTAACACCGGGGAGCTGTTTTTT. It encodes CASSPGTTNTGELFF.

The chain has TRBV28 and TRBJ1-5; 10 positions agree with TRBD1. V dropped 6 bases and J dropped 1; count of bases not matched to a gene: 6. The CDR3 extends over 16 amino acids. Germline loops: CDR1 MDHEN, CDR2 SYDVKM. The CDR3 nucleotides are TGTGCCAGCAGGACAGGGGGCATCATAAGCAATCAGCCCCAGCATTTT. Its protein product is CASRTGGIISNQPQHF. Together with reference TRBV28 and TRBJ1-5, the CDR3 gives the full variable domain: DVKVTQSSRYLVKRTGEKVFLECVQDMDHENMFWYRQDPGLGLRLIYFSYDVKMKEKGDIPEGYSVSREKKERFSLILESASTNQTSMYLCASRTGGIISNQPQHFGDGTRLSIL.

The chain uses TRBV4-1 and TRBJ2-1, with 11 bases identical to TRBD2. The V gene's germline CDR1 is MGHRA and CDR2 YSYEKL. Trimming took 5 bases from V and 4 from J; bases not matched to a gene: 4. The CDR3 is 15 amino acids. The CDR3 DNA reads TGCGCCAGCAGCAAGGGGACTAGCGGTTACAATGAGCAGTTCTTC. This sequence encodes CASSKGTSGYNEQFF.

This clone has a handful of counts. The V and J genes are TRBV6-5 and TRBJ1-2; the D gene is possibly TRBD1 (6 bases). In germline, CDR1 is MNHEY, CDR2 SVGAGI. V was clipped by 10 bases and J by 6 bases, with 18 bases between them. This CDR3 is 13 amino acids long. The CDR3 nucleotides are TGTGCCACCCTTAGGGCAGGGGTAGATGGCTACACCTTC. Translating it yields CATLRAGVDGYTF.

V and J are TRBV10-3 and TRBJ2-7, with 10 bases that match TRBD1. CDR1 and CDR2 from the germline V gene are ENHRY and SYGVKD. This CDR3 contains 16 residues. V was clipped by 3 bases and J by 3 bases; unmatched bases: 8. CDR3 coding DNA: TGTGCCATCAGTGACCCCGGGACAGGGGTTAGCTACGAGCAGTACTTC. It translates to CAISDPGTGVSYEQYF.

The table lists this clone with a count of one. The V gene is TRBV27, the J gene TRBJ2-2; TRBD2 matches at 11 bases. With 5 bases clipped from V and 5 bases from J, the junction kept 7 bases outside the gene matches. Germline CDR1 reads MNHEY; CDR2 reads SMNVEV (reference sequence). The CDR3 length is 16 residues. CDR3 in DNA: TGTGCCAGCAGTGTAGCGGGGGGGCATGTGACCGGGGAGCTGTTTTTT. Translation gives CASSVAGGHVTGELFF.

This chain uses TRBV7-3 with TRBJ2-1; tentatively, D is TRBD2 (5 bases). The V end lost 5 bases, the J end lost 6 bases, and 14 bases lay between the germline ends. CDR3 length: 14 residues. CDR1 and CDR2 from the germline V gene are SGHTA and FQGTGA. The CDR3 sequence: CASSAGHSPNEQFF. The DNA of the CDR3 is TGTGCCAGCAGCGCGGGCCACTCTCCCAATGAGCAGTTCTTC.

The genes are TRBV4-1 and TRBJ1-1; 7 nucleotides match TRBD1. Germline trimming cut 5 bases from V and 7 bases from J; bases unmatched to any gene: 13. CDR3 length equals 15 residues. CDR1 is MGHRA and CDR2 is YSYEKL in the germline V gene. In DNA form, the CDR3 reads TGCGCCAGCAGCTCAAGAGACGGAGGGGGCTTTGAAGCTTTCTTT. Translation: CASSSRDGGGFEAFF.

The rearrangement uses TRBV20-1 and TRBJ1-2; D unclear. The CDR3 extends over 11 amino acids. Germline V gene data show CDR1 as DFQATT and CDR2 as SNEGSKA (reference sequence). CDR3 loop: CSLAAGYGYTF. The CDR3 DNA is TGCTCGCTAGCGGCTGGCTATGGCTACACCTTC.

The chain joins TRBV4-2 to TRBJ2-7; TRBD1 matches at 8 bases. Unmatched junction bases numbered 11, after V lost 2 bases and J lost 5 bases. CDR3 length: 16 amino acids. In germline, CDR1 is LGHNA, CDR2 YNFKEQ. The CDR3 spells CASSQRGQGASNEQYF. In DNA, the CDR3 is TGTGCCAGCAGCCAAAGGGGGCAGGGGGCTTCCAACGAGCAGTACTTC.

The rearrangement uses TRBV14 and TRBJ2-6; a weak D match, TRBD1 (5 bases). This CDR3 has 16 residues. V was pared by 4 bases and J by 1 base, with 11 bases between. Germline values: CDR1 SGHDN, CDR2 FVKESK. The CDR3 is CASSLQGLSGANVLTF. The CDR3, as DNA: TGTGCCAGCAGCCTCCAGGGCCTATCTGGGGCCAACGTCCTGACTTTC. Full variable domain (missing parts from reference TRBV14 and TRBJ2-6): EAGVTQFPSHSVIEKGQTVTLRCDPISGHDNLYWYRRVMGKEIKFLLHFVKESKQDESGMPNNRFLAERTGGTYSTLKVQPAELEDSGVYFCASSLQGLSGANVLTFGAGSRLTVL.

This clone appeared once. The chain carries TRBV19 and TRBJ1-5; 8 bases agree with TRBD1. CDR1 and CDR2 from the germline V gene are LNHDA and SQIVND (reference sequence). Trimming removed 7 bases from V and 5 bases from J; junction bases left unmatched: 7. There are 14 residues in the CDR3. DNA for the CDR3: TGTGCCAGTACATCCCCAGGGGGCCATCAGCCCCAGCATTTT. Protein: CASTSPGGHQPQHF.

This clone was recorded only once. The chain employs TRBV7-3 and TRBJ2-7, with TRBD2 as a possible D gene (6 bases). The V gene's germline CDR1 is SGHTA and CDR2 FQGTGA. The V and J ends lost 2 bases and 3 bases respectively, with 8 bases between them. The CDR3 loop spans 13 amino acids. DNA of the CDR3: TGTGCCAGCAGCTTAGGGGGAGGCTACGAGCAGTACTTC. Protein product: CASSLGGGYEQYF.

DNA for the CDR3: TGTGCCAGCAGCCATTCGACTCATTATCAAAATCAGCCCCAGCATTTT. It specifies CASSHSTHYQNQPQHF. This chain uses TRBV6-6 with TRBJ1-5; no clear D. V was cut by 6 bases and J by 4 bases, with 19 bases left in between. Germline V gene data show CDR1 as MNHNY and CDR2 as SVGAGI (reference sequence). The CDR3 consists of 16 residues.

This chain links TRBV2 with TRBJ2-2; 9 nucleotides align to TRBD1. Germline V gene lookup returns CDR1 SNHLY and CDR2 FYNNEI. V was clipped by 8 bases and J by 1 base; unmatched bases: 5. The CDR3 length is 15 residues. The CDR3 region is CASRGGQGNTGELFF. DNA of the CDR3: TGTGCCAGCCGCGGGGGACAGGGGAACACCGGGGAGCTGTTTTTT. Full variable domain (outside the CDR3, taken from reference TRBV2 and TRBJ2-2): EPEVTQTPSHQVTQMGQEVILRCVPISNHLYFYWYRQILGQKVEFLVSFYNNEISEKSEIFDDQFSVERPDGSNFTLKIRSTKLEDSAMYFCASRGGQGNTGELFFGEGSRLTVL.

This CDR3 reads CATSRETGLAKNIQYF. Here the CDR3 DNA reads TGTGCCACCAGCAGGGAGACAGGTCTAGCCAAAAACATTCAGTACTTC. This rearrangement joins TRBV15 to TRBJ2-4, with D possibly matching TRBD1 (6 bases). The V and J ends lost 3 bases and 0 bases respectively, with 12 bases between them. The CDR3 spans 16 residues. Germline V gene data show CDR1 as LNHNV and CDR2 as YYDKDF (reference sequence).

CDR3 nucleotide sequence: TGTGCCAGCAAGTTGGTGGCAGGGGGCGTATGGGGCTACACCTTC. Amino acid sequence: CASKLVAGGVWGYTF. This chain links TRBV28 with TRBJ1-2, with TRBD1 matching over 8 bases. Germline trimming cut 7 bases from V and 8 bases from J; bases unmatched to any gene: 15. The CDR3 is 15 residues long. CDR1 MDHEN and CDR2 SYDVKM come from the germline V gene.

The chain employs TRBV7-9 and TRBJ1-1; 8 bases line up with TRBD1. The CDR3 is 15 amino acids. The J segment lost 4 bases and the V segment lost 0 bases, leaving 4 bases of the junction unmatched. CDR1 is SEHNR and CDR2 is FQNEAQ in the germline V gene (reference sequence). The CDR3 bases are TGTGCCAGCAGCTTAGCGTTACAGGGGGGCACTGAAGCTTTCTTT. Its translation is CASSLALQGGTEAFF.

V usage is TRBV6-4 and J usage is TRBJ1-2, with a weak D call TRBD1 (5 bases). V gave up 4 bases and J gave up 3 bases, with 18 bases separating them. CDR3 length: 16 residues. The germline V gene encodes CDR1 MRHNA and CDR2 SNTAGT. The CDR3 DNA is TGTGCCAGCAGTGCTTTGGTGGACACCAAGGACTATGGCTACACCTTC. The encoded protein is CASSALVDTKDYGYTF.